This is a list of T cell receptor beta chains from one sample in a study of shared clonotypes between healthy human individuals. Data came from immunoSEQ multiplex PCR; TCRdb stores just in-frame clones and leaves some out. The table includes about 470,000 clones, roughly 83% detected once. Sequencing was done on a sample of PBMCs. These receptors were obtained from a woman in her forties in good health. Some clones in this sample may be carry-over from other donors' samples. The CDR3 runs from the conserved cysteine through the conserved F or W. D genes are given only for firm matches. Not all rows give a size; the values are once, few, many and, for expanded clones, a class.

j_gene: TRBJ2-5; d_gene: NA; v_gene: TRBV19; abundance: once; CDR3aa: CASRRTTVETQYF; CDR3nt: TGTGCCAGTAGGCGGACTACAGTAGAGACCCAGTACTTC
j_gene: TRBJ1-3; d_gene: NA; v_gene: TRBV28; abundance: once; CDR3aa: CASTTSGNTIYF; CDR3nt: TGTGCCAGCACCACCTCTGGAAACACCATATATTTT
j_gene: TRBJ2-7; d_gene: TRBD2; v_gene: TRBV4-1; abundance: NA; CDR3aa: CASSQGPLAGSYEQYF; CDR3nt: TGCGCCAGCAGCCAAGGACCACTAGCGGGCTCCTACGAGCAGTACTTC
j_gene: TRBJ2-1; d_gene: NA; v_gene: TRBV6-1; abundance: NA; CDR3aa: CASSELRINEQFF; CDR3nt: TGTGCCAGCAGTGAACTGCGGATCAATGAGCAGTTCTTC
j_gene: TRBJ1-3; d_gene: NA; v_gene: TRBV27; abundance: NA; CDR3aa: CATIFGNTIYF; CDR3nt: TGTGCCACCATATTTGGAAACACCATATATTTT
j_gene: TRBJ1-1; d_gene: NA; v_gene: TRBV10-2; abundance: few; CDR3aa: CASSETPRFLEDTEAFF; CDR3nt: TGCGCCAGCAGTGAAACGCCAAGGTTTCTGGAGGACACTGAAGCTTTCTTT
j_gene: TRBJ2-1; d_gene: NA; v_gene: TRBV29-1; abundance: few; CDR3aa: CSVAGSGNYNEQFF; CDR3nt: TGCAGCGTTGCTGGGAGCGGAAATTACAATGAGCAGTTCTTC
j_gene: TRBJ2-7; d_gene: NA; v_gene: TRBV4-1; abundance: NA; CDR3aa: CASSQEQNYEQYF; CDR3nt: TGCGCCAGCAGCCAAGAGCAGAACTACGAGCAGTACTTC
j_gene: TRBJ2-7; d_gene: TRBD2; v_gene: TRBV10-2; abundance: NA; CDR3aa: CASSESVAGGHEQYF; CDR3nt: TGCGCCAGCAGTGAGTCGGTGGCGGGAGGCCACGAGCAGTACTTC
j_gene: TRBJ2-7; d_gene: NA; v_gene: TRBV5-1; abundance: NA; CDR3aa: CASSPDGAGFYEQYF; CDR3nt: TGCGCCAGCAGCCCGGATGGTGCGGGATTCTACGAGCAGTACTTC
j_gene: TRBJ2-3; d_gene: TRBD1; v_gene: TRBV7-3; abundance: NA; CDR3aa: CASSPSGTGGADTQYF; CDR3nt: TGTGCCAGCAGCCCCTCCGGGACAGGGGGCGCAGATACGCAGTATTTT
j_gene: TRBJ2-7; d_gene: TRBD1; v_gene: TRBV13; abundance: NA; CDR3aa: CASSLGVGTGNEQYF; CDR3nt: TGTGCCAGCAGCTTAGGGGTAGGGACAGGGAACGAGCAGTACTTC
j_gene: TRBJ2-1; d_gene: TRBD2; v_gene: TRBV11-2; abundance: NA; CDR3aa: CASSLWKAGGYNEQFF; CDR3nt: TGTGCCAGCAGCTTATGGAAAGCGGGAGGTTACAATGAGCAGTTCTTC
j_gene: TRBJ2-1; d_gene: NA; v_gene: TRBV13; abundance: NA; CDR3aa: CASSNLASRGNEQFF; CDR3nt: TGTGCCAGCAGCAACCTAGCGTCCCGCGGGAATGAGCAGTTCTTC
j_gene: TRBJ2-5; d_gene: NA; v_gene: TRBV14; abundance: NA; CDR3aa: CASSHLRGTGGETQYF; CDR3nt: TGTGCCAGCAGCCACCTCAGGGGAACAGGTGGGGAGACCCAGTACTTC
j_gene: TRBJ1-2; d_gene: NA; v_gene: TRBV6-6; abundance: NA; CDR3aa: CASSYENYGYTF; CDR3nt: TGTGCCAGCAGTTACGAAAACTATGGCTACACCTTC
j_gene: TRBJ1-5; d_gene: TRBD1; v_gene: TRBV28; abundance: NA; CDR3aa: CASSRVDRDNQPQHF; CDR3nt: TGTGCCAGCAGCCGGGTCGACAGGGACAATCAGCCCCAGCATTTT
j_gene: TRBJ2-1; d_gene: NA; v_gene: TRBV27; abundance: many; CDR3aa: CATGPYEQFF; CDR3nt: TGTGCCACCGGGCCTTATGAGCAGTTCTTC
j_gene: TRBJ2-3; d_gene: TRBD2; v_gene: TRBV5-1; abundance: NA; CDR3aa: CASSLLAGVPDTQYF; CDR3nt: TGCGCCAGCAGCTTACTAGCGGGAGTTCCAGATACGCAGTATTTT
j_gene: TRBJ2-3; d_gene: NA; v_gene: TRBV7-2; abundance: NA; CDR3aa: CASSSLQADTQYF; CDR3nt: TGTGCCAGCAGCTCCCTACAGGCAGATACGCAGTATTTT
j_gene: TRBJ2-1; d_gene: TRBD2; v_gene: TRBV10-3; abundance: NA; CDR3aa: CAIIPGTSGRGGVYNEQFF; CDR3nt: TGTGCCATCATTCCCGGGACTAGCGGGAGAGGGGGGGTCTACAATGAGCAGTTCTTC
j_gene: TRBJ2-1; d_gene: NA; v_gene: TRBV27; abundance: NA; CDR3aa: CASTPRGALSYNEQFF; CDR3nt: TGTGCCAGCACCCCTAGGGGAGCCCTCTCCTACAATGAGCAGTTCTTC
j_gene: TRBJ2-1; d_gene: NA; v_gene: TRBV11-2; abundance: NA; CDR3aa: CASSLVISAGSNEQFF; CDR3nt: TGTGCCAGCAGCTTAGTAATATCGGCAGGGTCGAATGAGCAGTTCTTC
j_gene: TRBJ1-2; d_gene: TRBD1; v_gene: TRBV6-1; abundance: NA; CDR3aa: CASSLGTGSSYGYTF; CDR3nt: TGTGCCAGCAGCCTAGGGACAGGGAGTAGCTATGGCTACACCTTC
j_gene: TRBJ2-2; d_gene: TRBD2; v_gene: TRBV27; abundance: NA; CDR3aa: CASSSYLLAGGPRGTGELFF; CDR3nt: TGTGCCAGCAGTAGCTACCTACTAGCGGGAGGGCCTCGAGGCACCGGGGAGCTGTTTTTT
j_gene: TRBJ2-2; d_gene: TRBD1; v_gene: TRBV28; abundance: NA; CDR3aa: CASSTTGGRDTGELFF; CDR3nt: TGTGCCAGCAGTACTACAGGGGGTAGGGACACCGGGGAGCTGTTTTTT
j_gene: TRBJ2-3; d_gene: NA; v_gene: TRBV5-1; abundance: NA; CDR3aa: CASSRDGVLSTDTQYF; CDR3nt: TGCGCCAGCAGCCGAGACGGGGTCCTGAGCACAGATACGCAGTATTTT
j_gene: TRBJ2-5; d_gene: TRBD2; v_gene: TRBV6-5; abundance: NA; CDR3aa: CASSYSSSGAKETQYF; CDR3nt: TGTGCCAGCAGTTACTCGAGTAGCGGGGCTAAAGAGACCCAGTACTTC
j_gene: TRBJ1-5; d_gene: NA; v_gene: TRBV6-5; abundance: NA; CDR3aa: CATKTGNQPQHF; CDR3nt: TGTGCCACCAAAACAGGGAATCAGCCCCAGCATTTT
j_gene: TRBJ2-1; d_gene: NA; v_gene: TRBV19; abundance: NA; CDR3aa: CASSLQGEYNEQFF; CDR3nt: TGTGCCAGTAGTTTACAAGGAGAGTACAATGAGCAGTTCTTC
j_gene: TRBJ2-1; d_gene: TRBD2; v_gene: TRBV5-1; abundance: NA; CDR3aa: CASSGHDEQFF; CDR3nt: TGCGCCAGTAGCGGGCACGATGAGCAGTTCTTC
j_gene: TRBJ2-5; d_gene: NA; v_gene: TRBV4-3; abundance: NA; CDR3aa: CASSQDSPGGIQETQYF; CDR3nt: TGCGCCAGCAGCCAAGATTCGCCTGGGGGGATCCAAGAGACCCAGTACTTC
j_gene: TRBJ2-7; d_gene: TRBD1; v_gene: TRBV5-1; abundance: NA; CDR3aa: CASSTGDRGYEQYF; CDR3nt: TGCGCCAGCAGCACCGGGGACAGGGGCTACGAGCAGTACTTC
j_gene: TRBJ1-1; d_gene: TRBD1; v_gene: TRBV5-5; abundance: NA; CDR3aa: CASSWDRGGTEAFF; CDR3nt: TGTGCCAGCAGCTGGGACAGAGGGGGCACTGAAGCTTTCTTT
j_gene: TRBJ2-3; d_gene: NA; v_gene: TRBV7-2; abundance: NA; CDR3aa: CASTFGTDTQYF; CDR3nt: TGTGCCAGCACCTTTGGCACAGATACGCAGTATTTT
j_gene: TRBJ2-1; d_gene: NA; v_gene: TRBV9; abundance: NA; CDR3aa: CASSVGTTELNNEQFF; CDR3nt: TGTGCCAGCAGCGTAGGGACAACCGAACTTAACAATGAGCAGTTCTTC
j_gene: TRBJ1-4; d_gene: TRBD1; v_gene: TRBV18; abundance: once; CDR3aa: CAGRTGLNEKLFF; CDR3nt: TGTGCCGGACGGACAGGCCTTAATGAAAAACTGTTTTTT
j_gene: TRBJ2-5; d_gene: TRBD2; v_gene: TRBV5-1; abundance: NA; CDR3aa: CASSATGTTQETQYF; CDR3nt: TGCGCCAGCAGCGCGACCGGGACTACCCAAGAGACCCAGTACTTC
j_gene: TRBJ2-7; d_gene: TRBD1; v_gene: TRBV7-9; abundance: NA; CDR3aa: CASSLGSGQAAYEQYF; CDR3nt: TGTGCCAGCAGCTTAGGCTCAGGACAGGCCGCCTACGAGCAGTACTTC
j_gene: TRBJ2-7; d_gene: TRBD2; v_gene: TRBV7-3; abundance: few; CDR3aa: CASSLRQTSGKDEQYF; CDR3nt: TGTGCCAGCAGCTTAAGGCAGACTAGCGGGAAGGACGAGCAGTACTTC
j_gene: TRBJ1-1; d_gene: TRBD1; v_gene: TRBV5-1; abundance: NA; CDR3aa: CASSSRDRGLYTEAFF; CDR3nt: TGCGCCAGCAGCAGCCGGGACAGGGGGCTATACACTGAAGCTTTCTTT
j_gene: TRBJ2-7; d_gene: NA; v_gene: TRBV19; abundance: NA; CDR3aa: CASPAGQSDTYEQYF; CDR3nt: TGTGCCAGTCCCGCGGGGCAGTCCGATACCTACGAGCAGTACTTC
j_gene: TRBJ2-5; d_gene: NA; v_gene: TRBV25-1; abundance: NA; CDR3aa: CASRDSETQYF; CDR3nt: TGTGCCAGCAGGGACTCGGAGACCCAGTACTTC
j_gene: TRBJ2-1; d_gene: TRBD2; v_gene: TRBV15; abundance: NA; CDR3aa: CATSYSGTYNEQFF; CDR3nt: TGTGCCACCAGCTATAGCGGGACCTACAATGAGCAGTTCTTC
j_gene: TRBJ1-5; d_gene: NA; v_gene: TRBV29-1; abundance: NA; CDR3aa: CSVEIRVLSNQPQHF; CDR3nt: TGCAGCGTTGAAATAAGGGTCCTAAGCAATCAGCCCCAGCATTTT
j_gene: TRBJ2-2; d_gene: NA; v_gene: TRBV6-6; abundance: NA; CDR3aa: CASSYGGGTNTGELFF; CDR3nt: TGTGCCAGCAGTTACGGAGGCGGGACAAACACCGGGGAGCTGTTTTTT
j_gene: TRBJ1-1; d_gene: NA; v_gene: TRBV30; abundance: NA; CDR3aa: CAWSVFVNTEAFF; CDR3nt: TGTGCCTGGAGTGTTTTTGTGAACACTGAAGCTTTCTTT
j_gene: TRBJ2-3; d_gene: NA; v_gene: TRBV21-1; abundance: NA; CDR3aa: CASTPREGPDTQYF; CDR3nt: TGTGCCAGCACCCCGAGGGAGGGCCCAGATACGCAGTATTTT
j_gene: TRBJ2-3; d_gene: TRBD1; v_gene: TRBV30; abundance: NA; CDR3aa: CAYRDRGTDTQYF; CDR3nt: TGTGCCTACCGGGACAGGGGCACAGATACGCAGTATTTT
j_gene: TRBJ1-2; d_gene: NA; v_gene: TRBV6-1; abundance: NA; CDR3aa: CASSDREVALNYGYTF; CDR3nt: TGTGCCAGCAGTGATAGGGAGGTCGCTTTAAACTATGGCTACACCTTC
j_gene: TRBJ2-1; d_gene: NA; v_gene: TRBV5-1; abundance: NA; CDR3aa: CASSFQADIYNEQFF; CDR3nt: TGCGCCAGCAGCTTCCAAGCGGACATATACAATGAGCAGTTCTTC
j_gene: TRBJ2-7; d_gene: TRBD2; v_gene: TRBV29-1; abundance: NA; CDR3aa: CSVLLAGGTYEQYF; CDR3nt: TGCAGCGTCCTTCTAGCGGGAGGAACCTACGAGCAGTACTTC
j_gene: TRBJ1-2; d_gene: NA; v_gene: TRBV7-8; abundance: NA; CDR3aa: CASSLRSGGNYGYTF; CDR3nt: TGTGCCAGCAGCCTTAGGAGCGGGGGGAACTATGGCTACACCTTC
j_gene: TRBJ2-1; d_gene: TRBD2; v_gene: TRBV29-1; abundance: NA; CDR3aa: CSVEDWNREGGHNEQFF; CDR3nt: TGCAGCGTTGAAGACTGGAACCGGGAGGGCGGCCACAATGAGCAGTTCTTC
j_gene: TRBJ2-4; d_gene: TRBD1; v_gene: TRBV11-2; abundance: NA; CDR3aa: CASSSQGRQGNIQYF; CDR3nt: TGTGCCAGCAGCTCTCAGGGGAGACAGGGTAACATTCAGTACTTC
j_gene: TRBJ1-2; d_gene: NA; v_gene: TRBV19; abundance: NA; CDR3aa: CASSLSGSLRYGYTF; CDR3nt: TGTGCCAGTAGTTTGTCGGGCAGCCTTCGCTATGGCTACACCTTC
j_gene: TRBJ1-4; d_gene: NA; v_gene: TRBV6-5; abundance: NA; CDR3aa: CASSTVGAPDEKLFF; CDR3nt: TGTGCCAGCAGTACCGTGGGGGCGCCGGATGAAAAACTGTTTTTT
j_gene: TRBJ2-4; d_gene: TRBD2; v_gene: TRBV6-5; abundance: NA; CDR3aa: CASSYSGLAAKNIQYF; CDR3nt: TGTGCCAGCAGTTACTCAGGACTAGCGGCCAAAAACATTCAGTACTTC
j_gene: TRBJ1-6; d_gene: TRBD1; v_gene: TRBV30; abundance: NA; CDR3aa: CAWTPDRGDSPLHF; CDR3nt: TGTGCCTGGACCCCAGACAGGGGTGATTCACCCCTCCACTTT
j_gene: TRBJ2-7; d_gene: TRBD1; v_gene: TRBV7-2; abundance: once; CDR3aa: CASSLGQGAYEQYF; CDR3nt: TGTGCCAGCAGCTTAGGACAGGGCGCCTACGAGCAGTACTTC